What follows are 21 T cell receptor beta chains derived from one specimen sequenced in a study of shared clonotypes between healthy human individuals. Data came from immunoSEQ multiplex PCR; TCRdb stores just in-frame clones and leaves some out. The sample lists 2 million to 3 million clones; over 85% were seen once. Material: naive CD4+ T cells from PBMCs. Subset noted: CD45RA+ positively selected. Receptor source: a man aged 18 to 29 in good health. Some clones in this sample may be carry-over from other donors' samples.

The chain has TRBV5-1 and TRBJ2-5; tentative D call: TRBD2 (6 bases). Germline V gene data show CDR1 as SGHRS and CDR2 as YFSETQ. The CDR3 totals 13 residues. The V end lost 3 bases, the J end lost 11 bases, and 17 bases lay between the germline ends. DNA of the CDR3: TGCGCCAGCAGCTCGGAGGGGAGCAGAAAGCAGTACTTC. This gives the protein CASSSEGSRKQYF.

The chain employs TRBV5-1 and TRBJ2-1; TRBD2 matches 7 bases. The germline CDR1 and CDR2 sequences are SGHRS and YFSETQ. Trimming cost V 1 base and J 6 bases; bases outside gene matches: 13. The CDR3 runs to 17 residues. Here the CDR3 reads CASSLPGTTTTINEQFF. DNA for the CDR3: TGCGCCAGCAGCTTGCCGGGGACTACCACCACGATCAATGAGCAGTTCTTC.

A note on this clone: The identical CDR3 is also encoded by other nucleotide sequences in the sample. The chain couples TRBV28 to TRBJ2-1; a possible D gene is TRBD1 (5 bases). CDR3 size: 12 residues. Germline CDR1 is MDHEN and CDR2 is SYDVKM. Trimming stripped 6 bases from V and 7 bases from J, with 10 bases between. CDR3 sequence: CASSLSGNEQFF. DNA of the CDR3: TGTGCCAGCAGCCTCTCAGGGAATGAGCAGTTCTTC.

In regard to this clone: The sample carries other DNA sequences with the same CDR3. The DNA of the CDR3 is TGTGCCAGCAGCTTAGTTGGATACGAGCAGTACTTC. It encodes CASSLVGYEQYF. This chain joins TRBV7-2 and TRBJ2-7; D uncertain. The ends were cut back, 1 base at V and 4 bases at J, with 5 bases in the middle. CDR3 length equals 12 residues. CDR1 and CDR2 (germline): SGHTA, FQGNSA. The entire variable domain, with the rest obtained from reference TRBV7-2 and TRBJ2-7, is as follows: GAGVSQSPSNKVTEKGKDVELRCDPISGHTALYWYRQSLGQGLEFLIYFQGNSAPDKSGLPSDRFSAERTGGSVSTLTIQRTQQEDSAVYLCASSLVGYEQYFGPGTRLTVT.

The chain combines TRBV2 with TRBJ1-1; D gene ambiguous. Per the germline V gene, CDR1 is SNHLY and CDR2 is FYNNEI. The V end was cut by 1 base, the J end by 4 bases, with 7 bases between. The CDR3 has 13 residues. The CDR3 loop reads CASSEGQRTEAFF. In nucleotides, the CDR3 is TGTGCCAGCAGTGAAGGGCAGCGCACTGAAGCTTTCTTT.

The chain uses TRBV7-8 and TRBJ1-5; no definite D call. CDR3 size: 14 residues. Germline CDR1 is SGHVS and CDR2 is FQNEAQ. The V gene lost 1 base and the J gene lost 1 base, with 5 bases spanning the gap. The CDR3 is CASSLVDSNQPQHF. The CDR3 DNA reads as TGTGCCAGCAGCTTAGTGGACAGCAATCAGCCCCAGCATTTT.

V is TRBV7-3 and J is TRBJ1-1, with D perhaps matching TRBD1 (6 bases). The CDR3 is made up of 13 amino acids. Per the germline V gene, CDR1 is SGHTA and CDR2 is FQGTGA. V lost 5 bases and J lost 1, with 8 bases in between. Here the CDR3 reads CASSMGQNTEAFF. CDR3 sequence (DNA): TGTGCCAGCAGCATGGGACAGAACACTGAAGCTTTCTTT.

The J gene is TRBJ1-1, the V gene TRBV15; D is uncertain. CDR3 length equals 15 residues. With 0 bases removed from V and 4 bases from J, the gap between germline ends came to 12 bases. CDR1 LNHNV and CDR2 YYDKDF come from the germline V gene (reference sequence). This chain's CDR3 is CATSRDPRTSTEAFF. The CDR3 coding sequence is TGTGCCACCAGCAGAGATCCCCGGACCTCCACTGAAGCTTTCTTT.

The chain joins TRBV6-1 to TRBJ2-7, with 9 bases fitting TRBD1. With 0 bases clipped from V and 4 bases from J, the junction kept 7 bases outside the gene matches. Germline V gene data show CDR1 as MNHNS and CDR2 as SASEGT. This CDR3 contains 16 residues. This CDR3 reads CASSEAVGTGRYEQYF. The DNA of the CDR3 is TGTGCCAGCAGTGAAGCGGTTGGGACAGGGAGATACGAGCAGTACTTC.

The chain combines TRBV28 with TRBJ2-7; a possible D gene is TRBD1 (6 bases). The CDR3 contains 16 residues. Germline V gene lookup returns CDR1 MDHEN and CDR2 SYDVKM. Trimming stripped 6 bases from V and 7 bases from J, with 25 bases between. The CDR3 DNA is TGTGCCAGCAGCGGAATACAGGGCGTGGGGTTGGGGGAGCAGTACTTC. Its protein is CASSGIQGVGLGEQYF.

The CDR3 reads CASSLDSGRAADTQYF. The DNA for the CDR3 is TGTGCCAGCAGTTTAGATAGCGGGAGGGCTGCAGATACGCAGTATTTT. This rearrangement joins TRBV28 to TRBJ2-3, with 11 bases identical to TRBD2. With V trimmed by 2 bases and J by 4 bases, 5 bases remained unmatched. Germline-derived CDR1 and CDR2 are MDHEN and SYDVKM. The CDR3 has 16 amino acids.

The V gene is TRBV9, the J gene TRBJ1-2; D gene unclear. The CDR3 totals 15 residues. Germline V lookup: CDR1 SGDLS, CDR2 YYNGEE. V was shortened by 3 bases and J by 1 base, with 13 bases between the two germline ends. The CDR3: CASSESPNSNYGYTF. CDR3 in DNA: TGTGCCAGCAGCGAGAGTCCCAATAGTAACTATGGCTACACCTTC.

CDR3 coding DNA: TGTGCCAGCAGCTTAGCCGGGGGGGTCGTGAGAGACACTGAAGCTTTCTTT. Protein product: CASSLAGGVVRDTEAFF. The chain links TRBV7-9 to TRBJ1-1, with D possibly matching TRBD1 (5 bases). V dropped 0 bases and J dropped 3 bases, with 17 bases sitting between them. This CDR3 is 17 amino acids long. Germline CDR1 and CDR2: SEHNR and FQNEAQ (reference sequence).

This clone has a single count. The chain joins TRBV15 to TRBJ2-2; 11 positions match TRBD2. CDR1 is LNHNV, CDR2 YYDKDF, per germline (reference sequence). The J segment lost 7 bases and the V segment lost 6 bases, leaving 10 bases of the junction unmatched. The CDR3 has 16 residues. CDR3 nucleotides: TGTGCCACCAGTCGTAGCGGGAGGGCCGACTTCGGGGAGCTGTTTTTT. Amino acid sequence: CATSRSGRADFGELFF.

The chain employs TRBV6-6 and TRBJ1-1; D not certain. Germline V gene sequence: CDR1 MNHNY, CDR2 SVGAGI (reference sequence). The CDR3 is 13 residues long. V was pared by 6 bases and J by 3 bases, with 11 bases between. The CDR3 DNA reads as TGTGCCAGCAGATTACCCGGGGACACTGAAGCTTTCTTT. As protein: CASRLPGDTEAFF.

As for this clone: Within the sample, other DNA sequences also encode this same CDR3. CDR3: CASSLYGGNTEAFF. CDR3 bases: TGTGCCAGCAGCTTATATGGGGGGAACACTGAAGCTTTCTTT. The J gene is TRBJ1-1, the V gene TRBV7-9, with D possibly TRBD1 on 5 matching bases. Trimming left V 2 bases short and J 1 base short, with 8 bases between. In germline, CDR1 is SEHNR, CDR2 FQNEAQ (reference sequence). The CDR3 sequence is 14 residues long.

This chain links TRBV28 with TRBJ2-7; 9 bases are shared with TRBD2. The ends lost 5 bases at V and 3 bases at J; junction bases unmatched: 11. Germline assignment: CDR1 MDHEN and CDR2 SYDVKM. This CDR3 region has 16 residues. The CDR3 bases are TGTGCCAGCAGTCTTTCTAGCGGGATGGGCTACTACGAGCAGTACTTC. This gives the protein CASSLSSGMGYYEQYF.

This clone was counted once. The chain links TRBV18 to TRBJ2-5; D is undetermined. Per the germline V gene, CDR1 is KGHSH and CDR2 is LQKENI. Trimming left V 2 bases short and J 2 bases short, with 9 bases between. This CDR3 has 14 residues. The CDR3 sequence: CASSPWHFQETQYF. CDR3 coding DNA: TGTGCCAGCTCACCATGGCATTTTCAAGAGACCCAGTACTTC.

The J gene is TRBJ2-2, the V gene TRBV11-2, with D unclear. Trimming took off 1 base at V and 0 bases at J, with 6 bases between the two ends. The CDR3 has 15 amino acids. Germline lookup yields CDR1 SGHAT and CDR2 FQNNGV. The CDR3 region has the DNA TGTGCCAGCAGCTTAGCCAGTACGAACACCGGGGAGCTGTTTTTT. It codes for CASSLASTNTGELFF. The full variable domain, completed using reference TRBV11-2 and TRBJ2-2, is EAGVAQSPRYKIIEKRQSVAFWCNPISGHATLYWYQQILGQGPKLLIQFQNNGVVDDSQLPKDRFSAERLKGVDSTLKIQPAKLEDSAVYLCASSLASTNTGELFFGEGSRLTVL.

The V and J genes are TRBV28 and TRBJ2-7; 9 bases are shared with TRBD1. Looked up from germline, CDR1 is MDHEN and CDR2 is SYDVKM. V was clipped by 6 bases and J by 3 bases; unmatched bases: 3. The CDR3 consists of 13 residues. In nucleotides, the CDR3 is TGTGCCAGCAGGCGGGACAGGGTCTACGAGCAGTACTTC. Protein product: CASRRDRVYEQYF.

The J gene is TRBJ2-1, the V gene TRBV11-3; 7 positions match TRBD2. Germline trimming cut 4 bases from V and 4 bases from J; bases unmatched to any gene: 4. The CDR3 runs to 14 residues. Germline loops: CDR1 SGHNT, CDR2 YENEEA. The CDR3 nucleotides are TGTGCCAGCAGCTATAGCGGGCGTTACAATGAGCAGTTCTTC. This codes for CASSYSGRYNEQFF.